Listed below are T cell receptor beta chains from one sample, sequenced in a study of blood T cell repertoires in COVID-19. Only in-frame clones appear in the TCRdb table, and some are missing; sequencing was by immunoSEQ multiplex PCR. The sample includes over 50,000 clones, about 85% seen only once; the top ten take 2.6%. The sample taken for sequencing was peripheral blood. The receptors stem from a man aged 50 to 60 with acute or convalescent COVID-19. The CDR3 runs from the conserved cysteine through the conserved F or W. A D gene is named only where the DNA matches it firmly. Where a row states a size, it is once, few, many or the class of an expanded clone; other rows omit it.

J | V | D | size | CDR3 | DNA
TRBJ1-4 | TRBV18 | TRBD1 | - | CASSPPGQGINEKLFF | TGTGCCAGCTCACCGCCGGGACAGGGGATTAATGAAAAACTGTTTTTT
TRBJ2-3 | TRBV5-1 | - | - | CASSVNVENTDTQYF | TGCGCCAGCTCCGTTAACGTGGAGAATACAGATACGCAGTATTTT
TRBJ1-1 | TRBV2 | TRBD1 | - | CASSRQGLNTEAFF | TGTGCCAGCAGTCGACAGGGGCTCAACACTGAAGCTTTCTTT
TRBJ1-2 | TRBV5-4 | - | - | CASSSDSYYGYTF | TGTGCCAGCAGCTCCGACAGCTACTATGGCTACACCTTC
TRBJ2-5 | TRBV21-1 | - | once | CASSKTRAGETQYF | TGTGCCAGCAGCAAAACTCGGGCGGGGGAGACCCAGTACTTC
TRBJ1-2 | TRBV6-5 | TRBD1 | - | CASRPQGVDGYTF | TGTGCCAGCAGGCCCCAGGGGGTGGACGGCTACACCTTC
TRBJ1-2 | TRBV2 | TRBD1 | - | CASSRQGYYGYTF | TGTGCCAGCAGCCGACAGGGATACTATGGCTACACCTTC
TRBJ2-7 | TRBV6-5 | - | - | CAGQGGTYEQYF | TGTGCCGGCCAGGGCGGGACCTACGAGCAGTACTTC
TRBJ2-2 | TRBV11-3 | TRBD2 | - | CASSLDWAGVNTGELFF | TGTGCCAGCAGCTTAGATTGGGCGGGAGTGAACACCGGGGAGCTGTTTTTT
TRBJ1-5 | TRBV28 | TRBD1 | - | CASYNAGTGLQPQHF | TGTGCCAGCTACAATGCCGGGACAGGGTTACAGCCCCAGCATTTT
TRBJ1-1 | TRBV19 | TRBD1 | - | CASKGTGNPNTEAFF | TGTGCCAGTAAGGGGACAGGGAACCCGAACACTGAAGCTTTCTTT
TRBJ1-5 | TRBV2 | - | - | CASTRGVQPQHF | TGTGCCAGCACCCGAGGTGTTCAGCCCCAGCATTTT
TRBJ2-6 | TRBV9 | - | - | CASSVGGGANVLTF | TGTGCCAGCAGCGTCGGCGGGGGGGCCAACGTCCTGACTTTC
TRBJ2-7 | TRBV28 | - | - | CASSLVTRRQYF | TGTGCCAGCAGTTTAGTGACTAGAAGGCAGTACTTC
TRBJ2-1 | TRBV5-1 | - | - | CASSFTGLNNEQFF | TGCGCCAGCAGCTTCACGGGACTCAACAATGAGCAGTTCTTC
TRBJ2-3 | TRBV4-2 | - | once | CASSQDDRSTDTQYF | TGTGCCAGCAGCCAAGATGACAGATCCACAGATACGCAGTATTTT
TRBJ1-1 | TRBV7-3 | - | - | CASSPQGLYGNTEAFF | TGTGCCAGCAGCCCCCAGGGGCTTTACGGGAACACTGAAGCTTTCTTT
TRBJ2-3 | TRBV10-3 | TRBD2 | - | CAISDGTSGGAVGDTQYF | TGTGCCATCAGTGACGGGACTAGCGGGGGGGCCGTGGGAGATACGCAGTATTTT
TRBJ1-5 | TRBV5-6 | TRBD1 | once | CASSLWTGRGNQPQHF | TGTGCCAGCAGCTTGTGGACAGGGAGAGGGAATCAGCCCCAGCATTTT
TRBJ1-1 | TRBV25-1 | - | - | CASSEGPSGTEAFF | TGTGCCAGCAGCGAGGGCCCCTCGGGCACTGAAGCTTTCTTT
TRBJ2-6 | TRBV6-4 | - | - | CASRGRRARSGANVLTF | TGTGCCAGCAGAGGTAGGAGGGCCCGCTCTGGGGCCAACGTCCTGACTTTC
TRBJ1-1 | TRBV10-3 | - | - | CAASPDRDEAFF | TGTGCCGCATCCCCGGACAGAGATGAAGCTTTCTTT
TRBJ2-3 | TRBV7-3 | - | - | CASSWGLKSTDTQYF | TGTGCCAGCAGCTGGGGACTCAAGAGCACAGATACGCAGTATTTT
TRBJ2-7 | TRBV5-6 | - | - | CASSFNSDEQYF | TGTGCCAGCAGCTTTAATTCGGACGAGCAGTACTTC
TRBJ2-7 | TRBV7-9 | TRBD1 | - | CASSLVAGGFDEQYF | TGTGCCAGCAGCTTAGTTGCAGGGGGCTTCGACGAGCAGTACTTC
TRBJ2-1 | TRBV7-3 | TRBD2 | - | CASSPIGGEREEQFF | TGTGCCAGCAGCCCGATCGGGGGGGAGCGGGAGGAGCAGTTCTTC